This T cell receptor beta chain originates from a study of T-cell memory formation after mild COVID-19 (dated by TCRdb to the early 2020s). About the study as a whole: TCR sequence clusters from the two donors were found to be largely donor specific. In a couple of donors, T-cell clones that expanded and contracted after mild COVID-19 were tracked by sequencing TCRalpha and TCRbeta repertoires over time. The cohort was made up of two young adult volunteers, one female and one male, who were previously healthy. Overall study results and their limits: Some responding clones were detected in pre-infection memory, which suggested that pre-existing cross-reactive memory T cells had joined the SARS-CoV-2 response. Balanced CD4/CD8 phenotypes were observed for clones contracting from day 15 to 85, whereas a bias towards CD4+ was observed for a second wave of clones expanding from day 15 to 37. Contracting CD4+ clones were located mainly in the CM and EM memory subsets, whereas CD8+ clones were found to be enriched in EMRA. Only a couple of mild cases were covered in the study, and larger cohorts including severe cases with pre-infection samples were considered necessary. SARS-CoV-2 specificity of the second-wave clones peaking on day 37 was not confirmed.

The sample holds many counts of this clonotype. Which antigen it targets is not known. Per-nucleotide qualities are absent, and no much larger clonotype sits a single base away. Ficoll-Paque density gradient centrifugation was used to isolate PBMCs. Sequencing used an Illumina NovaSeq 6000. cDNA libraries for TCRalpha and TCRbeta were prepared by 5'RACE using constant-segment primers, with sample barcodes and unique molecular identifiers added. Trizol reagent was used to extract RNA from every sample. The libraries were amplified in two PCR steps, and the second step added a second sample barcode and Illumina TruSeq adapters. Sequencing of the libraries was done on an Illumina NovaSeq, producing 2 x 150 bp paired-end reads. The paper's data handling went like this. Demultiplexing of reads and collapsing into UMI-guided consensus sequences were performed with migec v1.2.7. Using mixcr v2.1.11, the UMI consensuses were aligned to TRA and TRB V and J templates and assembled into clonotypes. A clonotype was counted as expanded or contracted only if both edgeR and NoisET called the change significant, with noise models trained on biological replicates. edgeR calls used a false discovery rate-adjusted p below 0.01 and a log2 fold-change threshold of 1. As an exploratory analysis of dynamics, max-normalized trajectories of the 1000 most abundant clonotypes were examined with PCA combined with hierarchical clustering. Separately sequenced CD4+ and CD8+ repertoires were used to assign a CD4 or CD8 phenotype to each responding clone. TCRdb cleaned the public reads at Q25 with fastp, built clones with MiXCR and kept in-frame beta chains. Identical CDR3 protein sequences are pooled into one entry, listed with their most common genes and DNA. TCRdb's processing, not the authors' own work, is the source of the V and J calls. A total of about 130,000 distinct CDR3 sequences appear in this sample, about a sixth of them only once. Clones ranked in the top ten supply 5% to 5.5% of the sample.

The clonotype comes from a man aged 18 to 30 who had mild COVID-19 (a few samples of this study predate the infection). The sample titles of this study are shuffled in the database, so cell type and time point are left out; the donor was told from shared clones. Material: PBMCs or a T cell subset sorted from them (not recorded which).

The DNA reads TGTGCCAGCAGCTTAGTCGCTGAAAATGAGCAGTTCTTC. The encoded protein is CASSLVAENEQFF. This chain is built from TRBV7-9 and TRBJ2-1; no D gene is confidently identified. At the junction V is shortened by 1 base and J by 7 bases, with 8 bases in between. Via the germline V gene (reference sequence), CDR1 is SEHNR and CDR2 FQNEAQ. Inclusive of the bounding cysteine and phenylalanine, the CDR3 is 13 residues long. Only the CDR3 portion is preserved as DNA: 39 bases, with reading frame beginning at the first base.